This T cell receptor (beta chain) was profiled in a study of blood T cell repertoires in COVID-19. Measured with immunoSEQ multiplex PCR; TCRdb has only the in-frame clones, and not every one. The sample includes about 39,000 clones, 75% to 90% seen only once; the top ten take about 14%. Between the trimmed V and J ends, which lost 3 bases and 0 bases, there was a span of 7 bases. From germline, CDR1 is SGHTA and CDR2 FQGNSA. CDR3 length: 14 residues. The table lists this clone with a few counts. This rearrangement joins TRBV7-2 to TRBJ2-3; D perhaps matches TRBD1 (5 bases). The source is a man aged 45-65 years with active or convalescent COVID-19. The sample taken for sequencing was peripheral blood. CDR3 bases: TGTGCCAGCAGCTTGACAGCTAGCACAGATACGCAGTATTTT. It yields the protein CASSLTASTDTQYF.